This T cell receptor (beta chain) was retrieved from a study of shared clonotypes between healthy human individuals. The overall study: The cohort had two women and three men, ages 18 to 49. Three plates were used per donor for CD4 naive, three for CD4 memory, two for CD8 naive and one for CD8 memory. Study-wide points: The sharing of about 5% of naive CD4 clonotypes was seen across several donors. Enrolling few donors narrowed the genetic and exposure-history diversity that was represented.

About this clone: As yet, its antigen is unknown.

The germline V gene encodes CDR1 SGHAT and CDR2 FQNNGV. V lost 0 bases, J lost 9 bases, and 7 bases stayed unmatched. CDR3 length: 15 residues. This table comes from immunoSEQ multiplex PCR, and its TCRdb copy is limited to in-frame clones, with some not included. The table shows around 2.1 million clones, with roughly 91% occurring only once. Terminally differentiated effector memory CD45RA+ cells were excluded from the naive CD8 cells, which were CD45RO-negative and positively selected for CCR7. The sample consisted of naive CD8+ T cells from PBMCs. This clonotype was obtained from a man younger than 30 in good health. Some clones in this sample may be carry-over from other donors' samples. The chain combines TRBV11-2 with TRBJ2-1; the match to TRBD2 covers 8 bases. CDR3 coding DNA: TGTGCCAGCAGCTTAGAGGGACTAGAGCGGGGTGAGCAGTTCTTC. It specifies CASSLEGLERGEQFF.